The next 19 T cell receptor beta chains were all read from a single sample in a study of chemoradiotherapy in HPV16-positive cancers. Clones were read by immunoSEQ multiplex PCR, and TCRdb kept only the in-frame ones, dropping some. The sample holds fewer than 20,000 clones; more than 85% are singletons and the top ten take less than 15%. The sample consisted of blood, taken from a patient who underwent chemoradiotherapy. Every receptor here comes from a human donor with HPV-associated anogenital cancer.

The chain recombines TRBV5-4 with TRBJ1-6, with TRBD1 matching over 7 bases. CDR1 is SGHNT, CDR2 YYREEE, per germline (reference sequence). V lost 0 bases, J lost 4 bases, and 1 base stayed unmatched. The CDR3 sequence is 15 residues long. CDR3 bases: TGTGCCAGCAGCTTGGGGGGACAGTATAATTCACCCCTCCACTTT. Translating it yields CASSLGGQYNSPLHF.

This chain connects TRBV30 to TRBJ1-4; TRBD1 matches at 8 bases. Germline V CDR1 and CDR2: GTSNPN, SVGIG (reference sequence). V lost 0 bases, J lost 7 bases, and 7 bases stayed unmatched. This CDR3 region has 15 residues. The CDR3 DNA follows: TGTGCCTGGAGTGTAAACGCAGGGGGCGGTGAAAAACTGTTTTTT. It specifies CAWSVNAGGGEKLFF.

This sequence joins TRBV7-9 and TRBJ2-5; 7 bases map to TRBD2. Germline V gives CDR1 SEHNR, CDR2 FQNEAQ (reference sequence). Trimming took 4 bases from V and 5 from J; bases not matched to a gene: 7. The CDR3 contains 14 residues. CDR3 nucleotide sequence: TGTGCCAGCAGCTACATCCGGCGGGGGGAGACCCAGTACTTC. Translated, it gives CASSYIRRGETQYF.

This clone was found once. The rearrangement uses TRBV6-5 and TRBJ1-1, with 7 bases fitting TRBD1. V shed 8 bases, J shed 9 bases, and the junction held 9 bases outside the gene matches. CDR1 and CDR2 from the germline V gene are MNHEY and SVGAGI. The CDR3 is made up of 12 amino acids. The CDR3 reads CASQGDSDKAFF. In DNA form, the CDR3 reads TGTGCCAGCCAAGGGGACAGCGATAAAGCTTTCTTT.

The V gene is TRBV2, the J gene TRBJ2-3, with D maybe TRBD2 (5 bases). This CDR3 contains 13 residues. V shed 4 bases and J shed 6 bases, with 11 bases lying between them. CDR1 SNHLY and CDR2 FYNNEI come from the germline V gene. The CDR3 DNA reads as TGTGCCAGCAGTGTGGCTAGCCCGGATACGCAGTATTTT. Protein product: CASSVASPDTQYF.

The chain uses TRBV4-3 and TRBJ2-5; TRBD2 matches at 11 bases. Germline V gene lookup returns CDR1 LGHNA and CDR2 YSLEER. CDR3 length: 16 residues. With V trimmed by 1 base and J by 4 bases, 5 bases remained unmatched. The CDR3 here is CASSQGNSGGAETQYF. DNA for the CDR3: TGCGCCAGCAGCCAAGGGAATAGCGGGGGGGCAGAGACCCAGTACTTC.

The chain links TRBV5-1 to TRBJ2-3; D tentatively reads TRBD1 or TRBD2 (7 bases each). This CDR3 is built from 16 residues. V was pared by 1 base and J by 3 bases, with 15 bases between. Germline CDR1 reads SGHRS; CDR2 reads YFSETQ. The CDR3 sequence: CASSLSRQGGTDTQYF. The CDR3 DNA reads as TGCGCCAGCAGCTTGAGCCGTCAGGGGGGGACAGATACGCAGTATTTT.

This clone was counted a single time. The V and J genes are TRBV19 and TRBJ1-1; no definite D call. Germline assignment: CDR1 LNHDA and CDR2 SQIVND (reference sequence). The ends were cut back, 1 base at V and 5 bases at J, with 11 bases in the middle. The CDR3 is 14 amino acids. CDR3 protein: CASSIGRAGTEAFF. For the CDR3, the DNA is TGTGCCAGTAGTATAGGACGGGCCGGGACTGAAGCTTTCTTT.

V gene TRBV12-5 combines with J gene TRBJ2-5; D not resolved. Germline loops: CDR1 LGHNT, CDR2 FRNRAP. The CDR3 is made up of 12 amino acids. Trimming shortened V by 5 bases and J by 4 bases, and 8 bases separated the two germline ends. The CDR3 DNA is TGTGCTAGTGGTCCCACCCCAGAGACCCAGTACTTC. Translated: CASGPTPETQYF.

J is TRBJ2-5 and V is TRBV4-1; 8 positions match TRBD2. V shed 2 bases, J shed 3 bases, and the junction held 2 bases outside the gene matches. CDR3 size: 14 residues. From germline, CDR1 is MGHRA and CDR2 YSYEKL. This CDR3 reads CASSQHGGEETQYF. The CDR3 nucleotides read TGCGCCAGCAGCCAACACGGGGGGGAAGAGACCCAGTACTTC.

This chain connects TRBV28 to TRBJ1-5; D is possibly TRBD1 (6 bases). CDR1 is MDHEN, CDR2 SYDVKM, per germline. Trimming pared 4 bases from V and 11 bases from J, leaving 12 bases between. The CDR3 has 12 amino acids. The CDR3: CASSWGPQAQHF. As DNA, the CDR3 is TGTGCCAGCAGTTGGGGGCCACAGGCCCAGCATTTT.

The chain recombines TRBV7-9 with TRBJ1-1, with D uncertain. V was trimmed by 1 base and J by 5 bases, leaving 11 bases between them. CDR1 SEHNR and CDR2 FQNEAQ come from the germline V gene (reference sequence). This CDR3 spans 14 amino acids. The DNA for the CDR3 is TGTGCCAGCAGCTTAGTTAATAGGGATACTGAAGCTTTCTTT. It codes for CASSLVNRDTEAFF.

J is TRBJ2-1 and V is TRBV27; D possibly uses TRBD1 or TRBD2 (5 bases each). The V and J ends lost 5 bases and 4 bases respectively, with 15 bases between them. The CDR3 runs 15 residues. The V gene's germline CDR1 is MNHEY and CDR2 SMNVEV (reference sequence). The CDR3 protein is CASSHRDGFYNEQFF. CDR3 nucleotide sequence: TGTGCCAGCAGTCACCGGGACGGATTTTACAATGAGCAGTTCTTC.

This chain uses TRBV6-6 with TRBJ1-5; no reliable D call. CDR3 length equals 14 residues. V was cut by 6 bases and J by 7 bases, with 16 bases left in between. The germline gives CDR1 MNHNY, CDR2 SVGAGI (reference sequence). In nucleotides, the CDR3 is TGTGCCAGCAGCCCGACGGACCGGGTGCAGCCCCAGCATTTT. This sequence encodes CASSPTDRVQPQHF.

The rearrangement uses TRBV10-3 and TRBJ1-5; D may be TRBD1 (5 bases). The germline V and J ends were trimmed by 5 bases and 0 bases, with 8 bases remaining between them. CDR1 and CDR2 (germline): ENHRY, SYGVKD. The CDR3 sequence is 14 residues long. The CDR3 region has the DNA TGTGCCATCAGTCGGGACGGTAGCAATCAGCCCCAGCATTTT. This codes for CAISRDGSNQPQHF.

The gene calls are TRBV4-2 and TRBJ1-2; 9 bases line up with TRBD1. Losses at the gene ends were 4 bases for V and 4 bases for J; bases not matched to a gene: 10. Germline V gene lookup returns CDR1 LGHNA and CDR2 YNFKEQ. The CDR3 has 16 residues. Here the CDR3 reads CASSRQGQGTGYGYTF. CDR3 coding DNA: TGTGCCAGCAGCCGTCAAGGACAGGGGACCGGCTATGGCTACACCTTC.

The chain has TRBV11-2 and TRBJ2-1; tentatively, D is TRBD2 (5 bases). CDR3 length: 13 amino acids. In germline, CDR1 is SGHAT, CDR2 FQNNGV. The V gene lost 0 bases and the J gene lost 10 bases, with 10 bases spanning the gap. CDR3 DNA: TGTGCCAGCAGCTTAGATCTGAGGAGGGAGCAGTTCTTC. Translating it yields CASSLDLRREQFF.

This chain uses TRBV27 with TRBJ1-2; TRBD1 aligns across 9 bases. Trimming removed 2 bases from V and 0 bases from J; junction bases left unmatched: 4. The CDR3 loop spans 16 amino acids. CDR1 MNHEY and CDR2 SMNVEV come from the germline V gene (reference sequence). CDR3 nucleotides: TGTGCCAGCAGTTTAGTTGGGGACAGGGCTAACTATGGCTACACCTTC. Amino acid sequence: CASSLVGDRANYGYTF.

The gene calls are TRBV11-3 and TRBJ2-2; the D is unclear. CDR1 and CDR2 (germline): SGHNT, YENEEA. With 6 bases removed from V and 0 bases from J, the gap between germline ends came to 14 bases. The CDR3 sequence is 16 residues long. CDR3 bases: TGTGCCAGCAGTTCTATGACAAGCACGAACACCGGGGAGCTGTTTTTT. This gives the protein CASSSMTSTNTGELFF.